These 6 T cell receptor beta chains came from one sample sequenced in a study of cytomegalovirus exposure and HLA in healthy donors. Vbeta (60) and Jbeta (13) primers were used in the PCR. Produced via immunoSEQ multiplex PCR; TCRdb's table is partial and in-frame only. Of under 250,000 clones in the sample, 60% to 80% are singletons; the top ten hold about 1.7%. Material for sequencing was PBMCs. The receptors originated from a male donor in good health and CMV-seronegative.

This clone was detected only a few times. The chain links TRBV29-1 to TRBJ2-3; possibly TRBD2 for D (7 bases). V shed 6 bases and J shed 8 bases, with 15 bases lying between them. The CDR3 extends over 12 amino acids. Germline V lookup: CDR1 SQVTM, CDR2 ANQGSEA. For the CDR3, the DNA is TGCAGCGTCGTAGGGGGGGGCTTTACGCAGTATTTT. Translated, it gives CSVVGGGFTQYF.

The rearrangement joins TRBV7-6 to TRBJ1-6, with 7 bases lining up with TRBD1. This CDR3 is 17 amino acids long. V lost 0 bases to trimming and J lost 5 bases; unmatched junction nucleotides: 7. The germline V gene encodes CDR1 SGHVS and CDR2 FNYEAQ. The CDR3 spells CASSLAGTALNNSPLHF. In DNA, the CDR3 is TGTGCCAGCAGCTTAGCGGGGACAGCTCTCAATAATTCACCCCTCCACTTT.

The chain combines TRBV18 with TRBJ2-5; 8 bases agree with TRBD1. Trimming cost V 3 bases and J 3 bases; bases outside gene matches: 9. The V gene's germline CDR1 is KGHSH and CDR2 LQKENI. The CDR3 has 16 amino acids. The CDR3 nucleotides are TGTGCCAGCTCACCCAGGACAGGGATAGGAAAAGAGACCCAGTACTTC. Translation gives CASSPRTGIGKETQYF.

About this clone itself: This may arise from a read error, as a much more abundant clone is one base away. The rearrangement joins TRBV7-2 to TRBJ2-3; 10 nucleotides align to TRBD2. The germline gives CDR1 SGHTA, CDR2 FQGNSA. The CDR3 is 15 residues long. Trimming took 5 bases from V and 1 from J; bases not matched to a gene: 3. The CDR3, as DNA: TGTGCCAGCAGCCAGCTAGCGGGGGGCACAGATACGCAGTATTTT. Its translation: CASSQLAGGTDTQYF.

This clone was seen just once. J is TRBJ2-7 and V is TRBV9, with 9 nucleotides matching TRBD2. Germline V gene sequence: CDR1 SGDLS, CDR2 YYNGEE. CDR3 length equals 15 residues. The V gene end was trimmed by 5 bases and the J gene end by 2 bases; junction bases not matched to a gene: 8. The CDR3 is CASSSSGGTAYEQYF. The CDR3 nucleotides are TGTGCCAGCAGTTCCAGCGGGGGGACGGCCTACGAGCAGTACTTC.

As concerns this clone: At one end, the junction sequence differs from germline, possibly due to a read error. The V and J genes are TRBV4-3 and TRBJ1-4, with a possible D match to TRBD1 (6 bases). The germline V gene encodes CDR1 LGHNA and CDR2 YSLEER. The CDR3 sequence is 17 residues long. CDR3 protein: CASSQDRGGDRSRKTVF. CDR3 in DNA: TGCGCCAGCAGCCAAGATCGGGGCGGAGACAGGAGTCGAAAAACTGTTTTT.